This is a list of T cell receptor beta chains from one sample in a study of blood T cell repertoires in COVID-19. Clones were sequenced by immunoSEQ multiplex PCR, and TCRdb holds only the in-frame ones, with some missing. The table includes 26,000 or so clones, 92% detected once. Sequencing was carried out using peripheral blood. The receptors come from a human donor in a cohort sampled during active COVID-19. The CDR3 runs from the conserved cysteine through the conserved F or W. Fields, in order: CDR3 DNA, CDR3 protein, J gene, clone size, V gene, D gene. A D gene is named only where the DNA matches it firmly. Expanded clones get a size class; other rows say once, few or many, or leave the size out.

CDR3nt: TGTGCCAGCAGCTTACAGGGGGCCTCTAACTATGGCTACACCTTC
CDR3aa: CASSLQGASNYGYTF
j_gene: TRBJ1-2
abundance: -
v_gene: TRBV5-6
d_gene: TRBD1

CDR3nt: TGTGCCAGCAGCTTCCAACTAGCGGGGGGGCGGGATACGCAGTATTTT
CDR3aa: CASSFQLAGGRDTQYF
j_gene: TRBJ2-3
abundance: -
v_gene: TRBV7-2
d_gene: TRBD2

CDR3nt: TGTGCCAGCAGAGAGAGCAGGAATATTTGGTATGGCTACACCTTC
CDR3aa: CASRESRNIWYGYTF
j_gene: TRBJ1-2
abundance: -
v_gene: TRBV2
d_gene: -

CDR3nt: TGTGCCAGCAGTTTAGACATCTATGGCTACACCTTC
CDR3aa: CASSLDIYGYTF
j_gene: TRBJ1-2
abundance: -
v_gene: TRBV12-3/TRBV12-4
d_gene: -

CDR3nt: TGTGCCAGCAGTGAAGCGCTGAGTTCACCCCTCCACTTT
CDR3aa: CASSEALSSPLHF
j_gene: TRBJ1-6
abundance: -
v_gene: TRBV6-1
d_gene: -

CDR3nt: TGTGCCACAACAGGGCATTCTTATAATTCACCCCTCCACTTT
CDR3aa: CATTGHSYNSPLHF
j_gene: TRBJ1-6
abundance: -
v_gene: TRBV10-3
d_gene: -

CDR3nt: TGCAGTGCTAGTTCCGGGACAGGGGGGGCCGGCTATGGCTACACCTTC
CDR3aa: CSASSGTGGAGYGYTF
j_gene: TRBJ1-2
abundance: once
v_gene: TRBV20-1
d_gene: TRBD1

CDR3nt: TGTGCCAGCAGTTCTTACGGGGGGAGCTCCTACAATGAGCAGTTCTTC
CDR3aa: CASSSYGGSSYNEQFF
j_gene: TRBJ2-1
abundance: once
v_gene: TRBV3-1/TRBV3-2
d_gene: TRBD2

CDR3nt: TGTGCCAGCAGCCGCCGGGCCGGGACAGGGCTTAACGAGCAGTACTTC
CDR3aa: CASSRRAGTGLNEQYF
j_gene: TRBJ2-7
abundance: -
v_gene: TRBV7-8
d_gene: TRBD1

CDR3nt: TGTGCCAGCAGCCAAGATTCGACTAGCGGCACAGATACGCAGTATTTT
CDR3aa: CASSQDSTSGTDTQYF
j_gene: TRBJ2-3
abundance: -
v_gene: TRBV3-1/TRBV3-2
d_gene: TRBD2

CDR3nt: TGTGCCAGCTCACCACAACAGGGCACTGAAGCTTTCTTT
CDR3aa: CASSPQQGTEAFF
j_gene: TRBJ1-1
abundance: few
v_gene: TRBV18
d_gene: -

CDR3nt: TGTGCCAGTAGTAACAGTTATTTAGAGACCCAGTACTTC
CDR3aa: CASSNSYLETQYF
j_gene: TRBJ2-5
abundance: once
v_gene: TRBV19
d_gene: -